The T cell receptor (beta chain) under discussion was sequenced for a study of cytomegalovirus exposure and HLA in healthy donors. Trimming shortened V by 2 bases and J by 0 bases, and 8 bases separated the two germline ends. The CDR3 length is 14 residues. CDR1 MNHNS and CDR2 SASEGT come from the germline V gene. This PCR relied on a set of 60 Vbeta primers and 13 Jbeta primers. Data came from immunoSEQ multiplex PCR; TCRdb stores just in-frame clones and leaves some out. Among about 160,000 clones listed, roughly 82% were seen once. The sample was PBMCs. The chain combines TRBV6-1 with TRBJ2-7; no firm D call. This sequence originates from a man aged 45-65 years in good health and CMV-seropositive. The chain's CDR3 is CASSERWSSYEQYF. CDR3 nucleotides: TGTGCCAGCAGTGAACGGTGGAGCTCCTACGAGCAGTACTTC.